This T cell receptor (beta chain) was retrieved from a study of blood T cell repertoires in COVID-19. Study-wide background: The origin of the acute and convalescent COVID-19 samples was the United States, Italy and Spain.

Germline CDR1 and CDR2: MGHRA and YSYEKL. The CDR3 contains 14 residues. Trimming cost V 1 base and J 2 bases, with 6 bases left between them. The method was immunoSEQ multiplex PCR; TCRdb's version includes in-frame clones alone and lacks a portion of them. The top ten clones hold roughly 15% of a sample with 55,000 to 75,000 clones, about 80% of them seen once. This clonotype originated in a man aged 80 or over with active COVID-19. Source material: peripheral blood. The chain uses TRBV4-1 and TRBJ2-1, with D unresolved. DNA for the CDR3: TGCGCCAGCAGCCAAGTAATAGCCTACAATGAGCAGTTCTTC. This encodes CASSQVIAYNEQFF.